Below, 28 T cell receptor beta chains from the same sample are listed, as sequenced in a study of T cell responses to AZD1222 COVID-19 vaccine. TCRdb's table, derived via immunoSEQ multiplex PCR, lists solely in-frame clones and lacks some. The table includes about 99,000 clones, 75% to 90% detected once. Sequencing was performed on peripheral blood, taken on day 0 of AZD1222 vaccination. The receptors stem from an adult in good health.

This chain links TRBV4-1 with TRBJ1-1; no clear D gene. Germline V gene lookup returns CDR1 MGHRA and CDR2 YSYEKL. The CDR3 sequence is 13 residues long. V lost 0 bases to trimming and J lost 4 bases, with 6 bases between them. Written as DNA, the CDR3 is TGCGCCAGCAGCCAAGAAAGTACCACTGAAGCTTTCTTT. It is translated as CASSQESTTEAFF.

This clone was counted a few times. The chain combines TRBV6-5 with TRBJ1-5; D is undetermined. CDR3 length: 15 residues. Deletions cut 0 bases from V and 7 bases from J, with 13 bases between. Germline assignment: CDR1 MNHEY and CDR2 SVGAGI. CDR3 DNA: TGTGCCAGCAGTTACTCTAGGGTTGCCGGCCAGCCCCAGCATTTT. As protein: CASSYSRVAGQPQHF.

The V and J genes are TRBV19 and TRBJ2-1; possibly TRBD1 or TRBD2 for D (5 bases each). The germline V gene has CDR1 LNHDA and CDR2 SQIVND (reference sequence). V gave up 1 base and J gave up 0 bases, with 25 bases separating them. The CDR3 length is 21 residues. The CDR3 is CASSIGRSGPTSPSSYNEQFF. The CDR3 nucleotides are TGTGCCAGTAGTATAGGTCGATCGGGGCCGACCAGCCCAAGCTCCTACAATGAGCAGTTCTTC.

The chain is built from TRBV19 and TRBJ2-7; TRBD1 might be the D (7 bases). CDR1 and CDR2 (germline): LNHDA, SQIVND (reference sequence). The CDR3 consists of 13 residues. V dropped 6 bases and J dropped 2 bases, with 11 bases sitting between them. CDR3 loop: CASRDRRAYEQYF. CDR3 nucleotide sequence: TGTGCCAGTAGGGACAGGAGGGCCTACGAGCAGTACTTC.

CDR3 sequence: CASSSGQGTDTQYF. CDR3 nucleotide sequence: TGTGCCAGCAGCTCGGGACAGGGCACAGATACGCAGTATTTT. The chain is built from TRBV7-9 and TRBJ2-3, with TRBD1 identical over 8 bases. With V trimmed by 4 bases and J by 1 base, 1 base remained unmatched. The CDR3 has 14 amino acids. Germline lookup yields CDR1 SEHNR and CDR2 FQNEAQ (reference sequence).

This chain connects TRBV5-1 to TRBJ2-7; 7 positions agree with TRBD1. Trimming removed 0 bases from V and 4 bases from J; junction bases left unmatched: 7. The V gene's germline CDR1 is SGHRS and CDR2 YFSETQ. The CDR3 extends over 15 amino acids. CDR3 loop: CASSLGTGPGYEQYF. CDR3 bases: TGCGCCAGCAGCTTGGGGACAGGCCCCGGGTACGAGCAGTACTTC.

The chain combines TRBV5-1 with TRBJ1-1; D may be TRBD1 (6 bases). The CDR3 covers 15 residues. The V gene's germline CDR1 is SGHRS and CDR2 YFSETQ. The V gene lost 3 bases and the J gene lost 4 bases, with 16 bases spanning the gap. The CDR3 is CASSSYREGGTEAFF. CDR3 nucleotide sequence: TGCGCCAGCAGCTCGTACAGGGAGGGTGGCACTGAAGCTTTCTTT.

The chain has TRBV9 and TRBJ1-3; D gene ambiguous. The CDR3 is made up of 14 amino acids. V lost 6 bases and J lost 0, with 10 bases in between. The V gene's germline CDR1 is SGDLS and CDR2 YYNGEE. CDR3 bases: TGTGCCAGCACCCGTACAATCTCTGGAAACACCATATATTTT. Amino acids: CASTRTISGNTIYF.

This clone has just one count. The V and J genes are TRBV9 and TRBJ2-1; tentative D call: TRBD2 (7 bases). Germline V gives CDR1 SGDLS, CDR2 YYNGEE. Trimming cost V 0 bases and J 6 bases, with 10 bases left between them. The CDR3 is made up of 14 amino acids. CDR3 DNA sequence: TGTGCCAGCAGCGTAGGTGGGGGGGCCAATGAGCAGTTCTTC. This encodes CASSVGGGANEQFF.

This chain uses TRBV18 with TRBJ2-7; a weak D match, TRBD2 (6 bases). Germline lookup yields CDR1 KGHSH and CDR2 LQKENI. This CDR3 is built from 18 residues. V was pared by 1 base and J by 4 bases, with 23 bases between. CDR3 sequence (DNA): TGTGCCAGCTCACCACGGGGTCCCGGGGGTGGGGCTACGTACGAGCAGTACTTC. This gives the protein CASSPRGPGGGATYEQYF.

The CDR3 DNA reads TGTGCCAGCAGTCGACAGGGGTTCTCAGATACGCAGTATTTT. Amino acid sequence: CASSRQGFSDTQYF. The chain has TRBV28 and TRBJ2-3; TRBD1 aligns across 8 bases. Germline V gene sequence: CDR1 MDHEN, CDR2 SYDVKM. The trim removed 5 bases at V and 4 bases at J, leaving 5 bases unmatched. This CDR3 has 14 residues.

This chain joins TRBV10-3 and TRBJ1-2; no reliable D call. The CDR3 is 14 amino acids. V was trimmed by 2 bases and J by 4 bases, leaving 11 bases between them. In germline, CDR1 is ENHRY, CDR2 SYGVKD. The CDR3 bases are TGTGCCATCAGTGAGGCTAACAGAGCCTATGGCTACACCTTC. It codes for CAISEANRAYGYTF.

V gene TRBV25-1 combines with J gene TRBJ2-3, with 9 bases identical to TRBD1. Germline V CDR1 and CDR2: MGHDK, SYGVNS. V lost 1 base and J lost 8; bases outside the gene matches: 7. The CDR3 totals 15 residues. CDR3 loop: CASSELGQGQVTQYF. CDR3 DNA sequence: TGTGCCAGCAGTGAATTGGGACAGGGACAAGTTACGCAGTATTTT.

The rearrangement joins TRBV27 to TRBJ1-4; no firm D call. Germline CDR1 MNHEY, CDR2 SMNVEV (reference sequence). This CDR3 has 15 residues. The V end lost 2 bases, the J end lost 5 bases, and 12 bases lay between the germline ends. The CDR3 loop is CASSLTRVRNEKLFF. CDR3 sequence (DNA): TGTGCCAGCAGTTTAACGCGGGTCAGGAATGAAAAACTGTTTTTT. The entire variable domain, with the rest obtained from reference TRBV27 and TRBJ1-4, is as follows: EAQVTQNPRYLITVTGKKLTVTCSQNMNHEYMSWYRQDPGLGLRQIYYSMNVEVTDKGDVPEGYKVSRKEKRNFPLILESPSPNQTSLYFCASSLTRVRNEKLFFGSGTQLSVL.

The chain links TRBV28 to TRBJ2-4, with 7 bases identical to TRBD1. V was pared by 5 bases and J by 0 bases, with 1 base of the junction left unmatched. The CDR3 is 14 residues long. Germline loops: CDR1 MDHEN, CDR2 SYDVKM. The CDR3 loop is CASSAGGAKNIQYF. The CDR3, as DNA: TGTGCCAGCAGTGCAGGGGGAGCCAAAAACATTCAGTACTTC.

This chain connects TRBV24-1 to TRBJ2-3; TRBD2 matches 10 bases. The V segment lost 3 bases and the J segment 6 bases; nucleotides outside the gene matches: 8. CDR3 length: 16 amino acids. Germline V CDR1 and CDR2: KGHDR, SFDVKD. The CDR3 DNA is TGTGCCACCAGTGATGCTACAGCGGGGGGGCTGGATACGCAGTATTTT. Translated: CATSDATAGGLDTQYF.

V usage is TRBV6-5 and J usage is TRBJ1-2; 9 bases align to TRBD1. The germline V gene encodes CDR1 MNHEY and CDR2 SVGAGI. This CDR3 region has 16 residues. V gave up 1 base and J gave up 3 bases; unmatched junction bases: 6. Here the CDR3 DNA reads TGTGCCAGCAGTTACTTTAGAGACAGGGGGTACTATGGCTACACCTTC. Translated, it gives CASSYFRDRGYYGYTF.

This CDR3 reads CASSYPGGVNTGELFF. The CDR3, as DNA: TGTGCCAGCAGCTACCCGGGGGGGGTCAACACCGGGGAGCTGTTTTTT. The chain carries TRBV5-6 and TRBJ2-2; TRBD2 aligns across 8 bases. Trimming removed 3 bases from V and 2 bases from J; junction bases left unmatched: 6. Germline V gives CDR1 SGHDT, CDR2 YYEEEE. The CDR3 contains 16 residues.

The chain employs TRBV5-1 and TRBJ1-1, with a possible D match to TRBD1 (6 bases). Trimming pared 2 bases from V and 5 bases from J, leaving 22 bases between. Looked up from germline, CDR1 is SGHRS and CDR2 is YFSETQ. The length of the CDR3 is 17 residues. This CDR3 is CASSFGGPRAGRTEAFF. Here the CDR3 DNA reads TGCGCCAGCAGCTTCGGGGGGCCCCGGGCGGGTAGGACTGAAGCTTTCTTT.

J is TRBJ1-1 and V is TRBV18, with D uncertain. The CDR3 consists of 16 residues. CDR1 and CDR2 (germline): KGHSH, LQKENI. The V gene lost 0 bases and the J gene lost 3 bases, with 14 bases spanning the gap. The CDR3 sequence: CASSPPIPERDTEAFF. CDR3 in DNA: TGTGCCAGCTCACCACCGATCCCCGAACGGGACACTGAAGCTTTCTTT.

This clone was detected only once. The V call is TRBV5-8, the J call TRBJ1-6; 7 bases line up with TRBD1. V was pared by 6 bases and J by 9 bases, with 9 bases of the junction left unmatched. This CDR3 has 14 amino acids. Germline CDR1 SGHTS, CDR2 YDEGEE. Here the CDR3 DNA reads TGTGCCAGCATCCGACAGGGCTCGGGTTCACCCCTCCACTTT. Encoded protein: CASIRQGSGSPLHF.

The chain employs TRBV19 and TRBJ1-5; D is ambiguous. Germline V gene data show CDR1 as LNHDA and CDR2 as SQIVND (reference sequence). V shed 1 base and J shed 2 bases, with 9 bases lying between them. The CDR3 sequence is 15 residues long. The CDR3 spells CASSIGGRGNQPQHF. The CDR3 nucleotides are TGTGCCAGTAGTATAGGGGGTCGAGGCAATCAGCCCCAGCATTTT.

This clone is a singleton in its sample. The CDR3 region has the DNA TGTGCCAGCAGCCAATCTTCGGGGTGGCCCCAGCATTTT. The encoded protein is CASSQSSGWPQHF. V gene TRBV16 combines with J gene TRBJ1-5; D gene uncertain. Trimming shortened V by 0 bases and J by 9 bases, and 9 bases separated the two germline ends. The CDR3 is made up of 13 amino acids. CDR1 and CDR2 (germline): KGHSY, FQNENV. Complete variable domain (other parts from reference TRBV16 and TRBJ1-5): GEEVAQTPKHLVRGEGQKAKLYCAPIKGHSYVFWYQQVLKNEFKFLISFQNENVFDETGMPKERFSAKCLPNSPCSLEIQATKLEDSAVYFCASSQSSGWPQHFGDGTRLSIL.

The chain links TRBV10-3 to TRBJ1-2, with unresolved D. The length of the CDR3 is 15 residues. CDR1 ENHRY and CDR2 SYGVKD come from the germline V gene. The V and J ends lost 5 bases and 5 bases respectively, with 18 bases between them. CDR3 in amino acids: CAISPEGEYIYGYTF. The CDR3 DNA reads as TGTGCCATCAGTCCTGAGGGCGAATACATTTATGGCTACACCTTC.

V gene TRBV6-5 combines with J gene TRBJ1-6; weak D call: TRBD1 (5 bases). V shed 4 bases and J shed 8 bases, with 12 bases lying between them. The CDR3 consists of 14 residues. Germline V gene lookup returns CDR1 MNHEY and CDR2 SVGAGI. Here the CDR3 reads CASSSQGKDSPLHF. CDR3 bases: TGTGCCAGCAGTTCGCAGGGCAAGGATTCACCCCTCCACTTT.

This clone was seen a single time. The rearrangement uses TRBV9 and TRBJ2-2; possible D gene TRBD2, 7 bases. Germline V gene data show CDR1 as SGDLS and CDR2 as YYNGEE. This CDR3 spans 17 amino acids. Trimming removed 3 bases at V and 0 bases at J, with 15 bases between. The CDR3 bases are TGTGCCAGCAGCGCTCCTCGGGGGGCGCCGAACACCGGGGAGCTGTTTTTT. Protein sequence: CASSAPRGAPNTGELFF.

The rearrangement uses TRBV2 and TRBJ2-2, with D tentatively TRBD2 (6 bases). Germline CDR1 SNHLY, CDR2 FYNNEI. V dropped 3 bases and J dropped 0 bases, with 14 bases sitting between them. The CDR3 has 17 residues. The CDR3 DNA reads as TGTGCCAGCAGTGATAGTGGGGGGTTTTCGAACACCGGGGAGCTGTTTTTT. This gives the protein CASSDSGGFSNTGELFF.

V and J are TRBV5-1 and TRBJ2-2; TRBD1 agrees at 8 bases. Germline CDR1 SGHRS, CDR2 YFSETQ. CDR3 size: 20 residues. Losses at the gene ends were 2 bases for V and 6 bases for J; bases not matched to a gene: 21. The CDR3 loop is CASSLPFSSDRGTIAGELFF. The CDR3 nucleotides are TGCGCCAGCAGCTTACCCTTCTCCTCCGACAGGGGAACAATCGCCGGGGAGCTGTTTTTT.